The source of this TCR beta chain is a study of blood T cells in healthy people across ages. This clonotype was counted only a few times. Mismatch with germline at one junction end may stem from a read error. Germline lookup yields CDR1 DFQATT and CDR2 SNEGSKA (reference sequence). This CDR3 is built from 12 residues. A second PCR, run for roughly 7 to 11 cycles, used a sample-barcoded 5' primer plus a J-beta primer mix. Each TCR beta cDNA got a 12-nucleotide random molecular identifier. TCRdb re-called the 5' RACE reads with MiXCR, one entry per CDR3 protein. Of fewer than 650,000 distinct CDR3 sequences in the sample, about a quarter are singletons; the top ten hold 3% to 4%. The data also belong to a second study, concerning T cells of mothers and their children.

The TCR comes from a boy between 2 and 10 years old in good health. The chain combines TRBV20-1 with TRBJ2-5; 11 positions agree with TRBD1. The specimen sequenced was blood. CDR3 amino acids: CSARREGDRGFF. The CDR3 region has the DNA TGCAGTGCGAGACGGGAGGGGGACAGGGGGTTCTTC.